Listed below are T cell receptor beta chains from one sample, sequenced in a study of shared clonotypes between healthy human individuals. The table came from immunoSEQ multiplex PCR; TCRdb's copy has only in-frame clones and leaves some out. Of approximately 710,000 clones in the sample, around 90% are singletons; the top ten hold about 33%. The sequencing input was memory CD8+ T cells from PBMCs. The receptors originated from a man younger than 35 in good health. Some clones in this sample may be carry-over from other donors' samples. CDR3s include the opening cysteine and the closing phenylalanine or tryptophan. Fields, in order: V gene, clone size, D gene, J gene, CDR3 length, CDR3 DNA, CDR3 protein. A D gene is named only where the DNA matches it firmly. The size entry is marked missing in some rows and otherwise reads once, few, many or a size class.

TRBV5-6	NA	NA	TRBJ1-2	15	TGTGCCAGCAGCAACACTCCGACACCCGCTCGGGGCTACACCTTC	CASSNTPTPARGYTF
TRBV27	NA	TRBD1	TRBJ1-3	15	TGTGCCAGCAGTTGGGACAGTAACTCTGGAAACACCATATATTTT	CASSWDSNSGNTIYF
TRBV14	NA	NA	TRBJ2-2	18	TGTGCCAGCAGCCAAGAATTGGACACGAGGACCGACACCGGGGAGCTGTTTTTT	CASSQELDTRTDTGELFF
TRBV28	few	NA	TRBJ1-1	11	TGTGCCAGCGATGGGGCCACTGAAGCTTTCTTT	CASDGATEAFF
TRBV7-9	few	NA	TRBJ1-1	14	TGTGCCAGCAGCCCCGGCGGGAGGGGCACTGAAGCTTTCTTT	CASSPGGRGTEAFF
TRBV9	few	NA	TRBJ1-1	15	TGTGCCAGCAGCCCATTTACGGTTCGGATCTCTGAAGCTTTCTTT	CASSPFTVRISEAFF
TRBV6-1	once	NA	TRBJ1-4	13	TGTGCCTCGGGGAGGACGGCTAATGAAAAACTGTTTTTT	CASGRTANEKLFF
TRBV10-1	NA	NA	TRBJ2-1	17	TGCGCCAGCAGTCCAGCGTGGGGAGGATTTTCCTACAATGAGCAGTTCTTC	CASSPAWGGFSYNEQFF
TRBV9	few	NA	TRBJ2-1	15	TGTGCCAGCAGCGTAGGGGCTAGCATGGTGAATGAGCAGTTCTTC	CASSVGASMVNEQFF
TRBV7-6	NA	NA	TRBJ2-7	14	TGTGCCAGCAGCTTGGGTCCCCCGGATACACGAGTAGCTTTC	CASSLGPPDTRVAF
TRBV18	NA	NA	TRBJ1-2	14	TGTGCCAGCTCACCACCAGGGGCCAACTATGGCTACACCTTC	CASSPPGANYGYTF
TRBV6-5	NA	NA	TRBJ1-5	14	TGTGCCAGCAGTTACGGTACAGGGACGGAGCCCCAGCATTTT	CASSYGTGTEPQHF
TRBV5-1	NA	TRBD1	TRBJ1-1	13	TGCGCCAGCAGCTGGGGACAGCGGACTGAAGCTTTCTTT	CASSWGQRTEAFF
TRBV4-1	NA	NA	TRBJ2-5	14	TGCGCCAGCAGCCAGGCTGCGCGGGGAGAGACCCAGTACTTC	CASSQAARGETQYF
TRBV7-9	NA	TRBD1	TRBJ2-7	12	TGTGCCAGCAGCTTAGGGTCAGGGACAGGGCTGTTC	CASSLGSGTGLF
TRBV9	NA	TRBD2	TRBJ2-3	16	TGTGCCAGCACCCCTGGGGGACTAGCGGGACCTGATACGCAGTATTTT	CASTPGGLAGPDTQYF
TRBV27	once	TRBD2	TRBJ2-2	20	TGTGCCAGCAGCTCCCTAGCGGGAGTACTGCTCGGATGGGGAACCGGGGAGCTGTTTTTT	CASSSLAGVLLGWGTGELFF
TRBV5-1	NA	NA	TRBJ1-1	12	TGCGCCAGCAGTAGAGGGAACACTGAAGCTTTCTTT	CASSRGNTEAFF
TRBV27	NA	NA	TRBJ1-1	16	TGTGCCAGCAGTCCCCGACCCGTGGGCCCGAACACTGAAGCTTTCTTT	CASSPRPVGPNTEAFF
TRBV28	NA	NA	TRBJ2-6	15	TGTGCCAGCAGTGTTCAGGGGACTGGGGCCAACGTCCTGACTTTC	CASSVQGTGANVLTF
TRBV19	few	NA	TRBJ1-1	13	TGTGCCAGTAAAACAAGGTCGAACACTGAAGCTTTCTTT	CASKTRSNTEAFF
TRBV10-3	NA	NA	TRBJ2-1	16	TGTGCCATCGGCGTGGGGGAGACACCGACATACAATGAGCAGTTCTTC	CAIGVGETPTYNEQFF
TRBV20-1	few	NA	TRBJ1-1	11	TGCAGTGCTAGAGTTGGACTGGAAGCTTTCTTT	CSARVGLEAFF
TRBV9	NA	NA	TRBJ1-1	13	TGTGCCAGCAGCGTCCGGGAAGGCACTGAAGCTTTCTTT	CASSVREGTEAFF
TRBV10-3	NA	NA	TRBJ1-1	13	TGTGCCATCAGTGAGAGAATAGACACTGAAGCTTTCTTT	CAISERIDTEAFF
TRBV4-2	NA	NA	TRBJ2-7	14	TGTGCCAGCAGCCAAGGTGGGGGGCAGTACGAGCAGTACTTC	CASSQGGGQYEQYF
TRBV13	once	NA	TRBJ1-1	14	TGTGCCAGCAGCCCCCGCGGGGGCCAGAGTGAAGCTTTCTTT	CASSPRGGQSEAFF
TRBV10-2	few	NA	TRBJ1-1	14	TGCGCCAGCAGTGATTTCGGGGGAAGCCTTGAAGCTTTCTTT	CASSDFGGSLEAFF
TRBV18	NA	NA	TRBJ2-5	15	TGTGCCAGCTCACCGTCCTTAGCGATGCCGAAGACCCAGTACTTC	CASSPSLAMPKTQYF
TRBV5-1	NA	NA	TRBJ2-1	13	TGCGCCAGCAGCGTTGGTCAGCTAAATGAGCAGTTCTTC	CASSVGQLNEQFF
TRBV4-3	once	NA	TRBJ1-4	11	TGCGCCAGCAGCCAAGGGACAAAACTGTTTTTT	CASSQGTKLFF
TRBV11-2	NA	NA	TRBJ2-7	14	TGTGCCAGCAGCTTAGGGACCTACACCTACGAGCAGTACTTC	CASSLGTYTYEQYF
TRBV7-7	NA	NA	TRBJ2-7	13	TGTGCCAGCAGCTTAGCCCCCCGCTACGAGCAGTACTTC	CASSLAPRYEQYF
TRBV7-9	NA	NA	TRBJ2-7	13	TGTGCCAGCAGCTTAGTGGCGTCGTACGAGCAGTACTTC	CASSLVASYEQYF
TRBV10-3	NA	NA	TRBJ2-1	14	TGTGCCATCAGTGGGGGCAGCCGTCACAATGAGCAGTTCTTC	CAISGGSRHNEQFF
TRBV6-4	few	TRBD2	TRBJ2-3	16	TGTGCCAGCAGTGACTCGACTAGCGGGGGCACAGATACGCAGTATTTT	CASSDSTSGGTDTQYF
TRBV9	NA	TRBD1	TRBJ2-7	15	TGTGCCAGCAGCCCACGGGACAGGGTCTTCTCCGAGCAGTACTTC	CASSPRDRVFSEQYF
TRBV9	once	TRBD2	TRBJ2-1	16	TGTGCCAGCAGCGAGCGGACTAGCGGGGCATACAATGAGCAGTTCTTC	CASSERTSGAYNEQFF
TRBV13	few	TRBD1	TRBJ2-7	14	TGTGCCAGCAGCCCCGGGACAGGGGGGCCCGAGCAGTACTTC	CASSPGTGGPEQYF
TRBV5-6	NA	TRBD1	TRBJ2-3	14	TGTGCCAGCAGCTCACCGGGACAGGGAGATACGCAGTATTTT	CASSSPGQGDTQYF
TRBV28	NA	NA	TRBJ2-1	16	TGTGCCAGCACCCTACGAAATTCTAGGATCTACAATGAGCAGTTCTTC	CASTLRNSRIYNEQFF